Each of the 22 T cell receptor beta chains below was sequenced from the same sample in a study of response to subunit inactivated influenza vaccine. TCRdb itself ran the RT-PCR reads through MiXCR, one entry per CDR3 protein. The sample lists roughly 790,000 distinct CDR3 sequences; 21% were seen once. The specimen was PBMCs from blood, collected roughly 5 days after vaccination. Receptors were obtained from a man aged 50-60 years who received an inactivated influenza vaccine.

This clonotype was seen a few times. CDR3 nucleotide sequence: TGTGCCACCAGTGATTTGATGTCCGGAGATGAGCAGTTCTTC. Amino acid sequence: CATSDLMSGDEQFF. This sequence joins TRBV24-1 and TRBJ2-1; D is undetermined. Between the trimmed V and J ends, which lost 0 bases and 8 bases, there was a span of 10 bases. Germline V lookup: CDR1 KGHDR, CDR2 SFDVKD. The CDR3 has 14 amino acids.

This chain joins TRBV6-5 and TRBJ2-4; no definite D call. Trimming left V 4 bases short and J 0 bases short, with 10 bases between. Germline V lookup: CDR1 MNHEY, CDR2 SVGAGI. CDR3 length: 15 amino acids. The CDR3 sequence: CASSSLLGAKNIQYF. Written as DNA, the CDR3 is TGTGCCAGCAGTTCTTTGCTAGGAGCCAAAAACATTCAGTACTTC.

The table lists this clonotype with a few counts. The V gene is TRBV7-8, the J gene TRBJ2-7; 7 nucleotides line up with TRBD1. This CDR3 region has 14 residues. The germline V gene has CDR1 SGHVS and CDR2 FQNEAQ. J lost 2 bases, V lost 5 bases, and 6 bases had no gene match. CDR3 in DNA: TGTGCCAGCAGCCAGACAGGGTTCCCCTACGAGCAGTACTTC. It codes for CASSQTGFPYEQYF.

In this sample, this clonotype turned up a few times. The J gene is TRBJ2-5, the V gene TRBV6-5, with D perhaps assigned TRBD1 or TRBD2 (5 bases each). The V gene's germline CDR1 is MNHEY and CDR2 SVGAGI. The germline V and J ends were trimmed by 0 bases and 3 bases, with 17 bases remaining between them. This CDR3 has 17 amino acids. CDR3 sequence reads: CASSYSIGTESKETQYF. The CDR3 nucleotides are TGTGCCAGCAGTTACTCGATAGGGACCGAATCGAAAGAGACCCAGTACTTC.

This clonotype was observed a handful of times. The V call is TRBV5-1, the J call TRBJ2-5; TRBD1 aligns across 7 bases. Germline assignment: CDR1 SGHRS and CDR2 YFSETQ. The V and J ends lost 6 bases and 2 bases, in that order; junction bases with no gene match: 13. There are 16 residues in the CDR3. The CDR3 sequence is CASKPIGQVLQETQYF. DNA of the CDR3: TGCGCCAGCAAACCCATCGGACAGGTCCTTCAAGAGACCCAGTACTTC.

This clonotype was counted at least ten times. V gene TRBV4-3 combines with J gene TRBJ1-6; D is unresolved. CDR1 LGHNA and CDR2 YSLEER come from the germline V gene. The CDR3 is 16 residues long. V lost 0 bases to trimming and J lost 4 bases, with 10 bases between them. In nucleotides, the CDR3 is TGCGCCAGCAGCCAAGATCCCCAATCGTATAATTCACCCCTCCACTTT. As protein: CASSQDPQSYNSPLHF.

The chain employs TRBV6-5 and TRBJ2-5; D not certain. The V gene lost 3 bases and the J gene lost 5 bases, with 16 bases spanning the gap. The CDR3 runs to 15 residues. Germline CDR1 reads MNHEY; CDR2 reads SVGAGI. The CDR3 loop is CASSYFYPPRETQYF. In DNA form, the CDR3 reads TGTGCCAGCAGTTATTTCTACCCCCCGCGGGAGACCCAGTACTTC.

In the case of this clonotype: This may be a read error, as it is one base from a much larger clone. The gene calls are TRBV5-1 and TRBJ2-2, with D hard to call. Trimming left V 2 bases short and J 7 bases short, with 12 bases between. Germline CDR1 reads SGHRS; CDR2 reads YFSETQ. This CDR3 is 14 amino acids long. DNA for the CDR3: TGCGCCAGCAGCTTAGACATGAAGTACGGGGAGCTGTTTTTT. Translation: CASSLDMKYGELFF. Full variable domain (remainder filled in from reference TRBV5-1 and TRBJ2-2): KAGVTQTPRYLIKTRGQQVTLSCSPISGHRSVSWYQQTPGQGLQFLFEYFSETQRNKGNFPGRFSGRQFSNSRSEMNVSTLELGDSALYLCASSLDMKYGELFFGEGSRLTVL.

The chain uses TRBV6-2 or TRBV6-3 and TRBJ2-1; 14 bases agree with TRBD2. Germline trimming cut 6 bases from V and 0 bases from J; bases unmatched to any gene: 13. Germline CDR1 and CDR2: MNHEY and SVGEGT. The CDR3 covers 20 residues. The CDR3 sequence is CASSRGTSGSSWSSYNEQFF. The CDR3 bases are TGTGCCAGCAGCCGAGGGACTAGCGGGAGCAGCTGGAGCTCCTACAATGAGCAGTTCTTC.

This clonotype occurred many times. The gene calls are TRBV13 and TRBJ2-5, with D hard to call. Germline V gene sequence: CDR1 PRHDT, CDR2 FYEKMQ (reference sequence). Trimming shortened V by 4 bases and J by 4 bases, and 4 bases separated the two germline ends. The CDR3 consists of 11 residues. This CDR3 is CASSSAETQYF. CDR3 nucleotide sequence: TGTGCCAGCAGCTCCGCAGAGACCCAGTACTTC.

This clonotype has a count of ten or more. The chain links TRBV5-1 to TRBJ2-3; the D gene is possibly TRBD2 (6 bases). Germline CDR1 reads SGHRS; CDR2 reads YFSETQ. CDR3 length: 15 residues. V was pared by 1 base and J by 5 bases, with 14 bases between. CDR3 bases: TGCGCCAGCAGCTTGTACGGGGAGGAGGGAGATACGCAGTATTTT. Translating gives CASSLYGEEGDTQYF. The variable domain in full, completed from reference TRBV5-1 and TRBJ2-3, reads KAGVTQTPRYLIKTRGQQVTLSCSPISGHRSVSWYQQTPGQGLQFLFEYFSETQRNKGNFPGRFSGRQFSNSRSEMNVSTLELGDSALYLCASSLYGEEGDTQYFGPGTRLTVL.

The chain is built from TRBV6-1 and TRBJ2-1; 9 bases are shared with TRBD2. The junction had 6 bases not matched to a gene; V was cut back by 1 base and J by 8 bases. The CDR3 has 15 amino acids. Germline V CDR1 and CDR2: MNHNS, SASEGT. Here the CDR3 DNA reads TGTGCCAGCAGTGAAGGGGCGGGAGGGCTGGATGAGCAGTTCTTC. This codes for CASSEGAGGLDEQFF.

The gene calls are TRBV7-8 and TRBJ1-1; D is unresolved. The V end was cut by 5 bases, the J end by 3 bases, with 10 bases between. The CDR3 contains 13 residues. Germline loops: CDR1 SGHVS, CDR2 FQNEAQ. This CDR3 reads CASSPSMDTEAFF. Written as DNA, the CDR3 is TGTGCCAGCAGCCCCTCCATGGACACTGAAGCTTTCTTT.

The genes are TRBV20-1 and TRBJ1-2; TRBD1 matches 8 bases. V shed 3 bases and J 5 bases; nucleotides not matched to a gene: 8. This CDR3 has 14 residues. Germline CDR1 and CDR2: DFQATT and SNEGSKA (reference sequence). CDR3 nucleotide sequence: TGCAGTGCTAGCCATAGAAGACAGGGGTATGGCTACACCTTC. Residues: CSASHRRQGYGYTF.

This clonotype was seen repeatedly, ten times or more. The chain employs TRBV9 and TRBJ1-1; possibly TRBD1 for D (6 bases). Trimming cost V 2 bases and J 3 bases, with 8 bases left between them. The CDR3 contains 13 residues. Germline V gene data show CDR1 as SGDLS and CDR2 as YYNGEE. CDR3 in DNA: TGTGCCAGCAGCGTGGGGGGCTACACTGAAGCTTTCTTT. It codes for CASSVGGYTEAFF.

CDR3 in amino acids: CASSHVLAGTGAYEQYF. The CDR3 nucleotides read TGCGCCAGCAGCCACGTACTCGCAGGGACAGGGGCCTACGAGCAGTACTTC. The J gene is TRBJ2-7, the V gene TRBV4-3; 10 nucleotides agree with TRBD1. Germline V gene lookup returns CDR1 LGHNA and CDR2 YSLEER. V lost 3 bases and J lost 2; bases outside the gene matches: 10. There are 17 residues in the CDR3.

This clonotype was found a few times. J is TRBJ1-5 and V is TRBV7-9; D call uncertain. The V and J ends lost 4 bases and 1 base respectively, with 14 bases between them. Germline V gene sequence: CDR1 SEHNR, CDR2 FQNEAQ (reference sequence). The CDR3 extends over 16 amino acids. CDR3 in amino acids: CASSSSDRGSNQPQHF. DNA of the CDR3: TGTGCCAGCAGCTCATCCGATAGAGGGAGCAATCAGCCCCAGCATTTT.

CDR3 nucleotide sequence: TGTGCCAGCAGCGAAACAGGGGACCCTCGAGGTGAGCAGTTCTTC. Translated, it gives CASSETGDPRGEQFF. The chain carries TRBV27 and TRBJ2-1; 7 positions agree with TRBD1. Germline V gives CDR1 MNHEY, CDR2 SMNVEV (reference sequence). Trimming cost V 6 bases and J 9 bases; bases outside gene matches: 14. The CDR3 totals 15 residues.

V is TRBV5-1 and J is TRBJ1-6; a weak D match, TRBD1 (6 bases). This CDR3 is built from 13 residues. V lost 1 base to trimming and J lost 15 bases, with 14 bases between them. CDR1 and CDR2 (germline): SGHRS, YFSETQ. CDR3 sequence reads: CASSLTPGQFLHF. Here the CDR3 DNA reads TGCGCCAGCAGCTTGACACCGGGACAATTCCTCCACTTT.

This sequence joins TRBV29-1 and TRBJ2-5; possibly TRBD1 for D (6 bases). Trimming left V 8 bases short and J 1 base short, with 17 bases between. The germline V gene has CDR1 SQVTM and CDR2 ANQGSEA. The CDR3 has 14 amino acids. The CDR3: CSTTSGAGQETQYF. CDR3 nucleotide sequence: TGCAGCACGACCTCAGGGGCCGGCCAAGAGACCCAGTACTTC.

The table lists this clonotype with a few counts. CDR3: CASSSRDYADEQFF. Written as DNA, the CDR3 is TGTGCCAGCAGTTCCCGGGACTATGCCGATGAGCAGTTCTTC. The V and J genes are TRBV12-3 or TRBV12-4 and TRBJ2-1, with 7 bases lining up with TRBD2. The CDR3 contains 14 residues. Trimming removed 4 bases from V and 8 bases from J; junction bases left unmatched: 8.

This clonotype was detected a few times. The gene calls are TRBV12-3 or TRBV12-4 and TRBJ2-1; 9 bases are a match to TRBD2. With V trimmed by 6 bases and J by 9 bases, 6 bases remained unmatched. CDR3 length equals 13 residues. The CDR3 protein is CASSQTSGGEQFF. CDR3 bases: TGTGCCAGCAGCCAGACTAGCGGAGGTGAGCAGTTCTTC.